This TCR beta chain was documented in a study of tumor and adjacent non-tumor tissue in lung cancer. Looking at the study overall: Millions of productive TCRbeta reads were obtained per sample on average.

Worth noting for this clonotype: The antigen remains unidentified. Relative to the germline gene, one junction end is altered; a read error may explain this.

This sample's RNA came from whole unsorted tissue. Whole-study results and caveats: Compared with tumor, normal lung showed significantly lower TCR diversity.

A modified ARM-PCR protocol with three rounds of nested PCR amplified TCRbeta. TCRdb used MiXCR to reprocess the multiplex PCR reads, holding one entry per CDR3 protein. Among tens of thousands of distinct CDR3 sequences listed, 60% to 85% were seen once. This CDR3 is built from 15 residues. CDR1 and CDR2 from the germline V gene are DFQATT and SNEGSKA (reference sequence). The sequencing sample was made of lung tumor tissue. The TCR comes from a woman aged 45-65 years with non-small cell lung cancer. The chain links TRBV20-1 to TRBJ2-1; the D gene is possibly TRBD1 (6 bases). Gene TRBJ2-7 matches the end of the DNA better, so the J call may be wrong. For the CDR3, the DNA is TGCATTGCTAGAAATCCGGACAGAGAGACCAATGAGCAGTACTTC. Translation: CIARNPDRETNEQYF.